Sequencing of this T cell receptor (beta chain) was carried out in a study of blood T cell repertoires in COVID-19. This clone was observed a single time. Participants' reported clinical history set cohort assignment. The authors' processing: Amplification from reference gene primers served as the basis for estimated nucleated cell counts. Profiling relied on immunoSEQ multiplex PCR, and the TCRdb table lists in-frame clones only, not all of them. For V, J and clone size, that table is used; D and trimming come from the DNA. The table includes roughly 280,000 clones, 85% to 90% detected once. CDR3 length: 14 residues. Trimming cost V 1 base and J 8 bases; bases outside gene matches: 1. Germline loops: CDR1 SGHNT, CDR2 YYREEE (reference sequence).

The sequencing input was PBMCs or T cells enriched from blood (not recorded which). The chain carries TRBV5-4 and TRBJ2-1, with TRBD2 matching 12 bases. The TCR originated in a woman aged 30 to 39 with acute COVID-19. The DNA of the CDR3 is TGTGCCAGCAGCTTGCTAGCGGGAGGGGATGAGCAGTTCTTC. Its translation: CASSLLAGGDEQFF.